The 19 T cell receptor beta chains listed next were all sequenced from one sample in a study of human T cells and chemical hapten exposure. Stated time point: pre-sensitization, week 0. Treatment given: therapeutic diphenylcyclopropenone sensitization with weekly scalp DPC. TCRdb re-called the RACE reads with MiXCR, one entry per CDR3 protein. The sample holds around 250,000 distinct CDR3 sequences, 7% to 10% seen once. The sequencing used whole blood, collected in connection with sensitization to the hapten diphenylcyclopropenone (DPC). These receptors all come from a woman aged 40 to 50 with alopecia areata. Some clones in this sample may be carry-over from other donors' samples.

The rearrangement links TRBV6-5 to TRBJ1-2; D gene ambiguous. The germline gives CDR1 MNHEY, CDR2 SVGAGI. The V gene lost 2 bases and the J gene lost 2 bases, with 9 bases spanning the gap. The CDR3 loop spans 14 amino acids. In nucleotides, the CDR3 is TGTGCCAGCAGTTACGTTGGCAGGAACTATGGCTACACCTTC. This translates into CASSYVGRNYGYTF.

This clonotype has a count of ten or more. The V and J genes are TRBV6-5 and TRBJ2-5; 15 positions match TRBD2. Germline assignment: CDR1 MNHEY and CDR2 SVGAGI. This CDR3 contains 16 residues. Unmatched junction bases numbered 7, after V lost 6 bases and J lost 5 bases. Here the CDR3 DNA reads TGTGCCAGCAGCCGGACTAGCGGGAGGGCCGGGGAGACCCAGTACTTC. Translating gives CASSRTSGRAGETQYF.

J is TRBJ1-1 and V is TRBV20-1; TRBD1 is a possible D gene (6 bases). There are 12 residues in the CDR3. V lost 3 bases to trimming and J lost 5 bases, with 10 bases between them. CDR1 and CDR2 from the germline V gene are DFQATT and SNEGSKA (reference sequence). CDR3 sequence reads: CSASNRVTEAFF. In DNA, the CDR3 is TGCAGTGCTAGTAACAGGGTAACTGAAGCTTTCTTT.

Only a few counts were recorded for this clonotype. The V and J genes are TRBV28 and TRBJ2-7, with D unresolved. This CDR3 region has 14 residues. Trimming cost V 3 bases and J 3 bases, with 12 bases left between them. In germline, CDR1 is MDHEN, CDR2 SYDVKM. CDR3 sequence: CASSFRPGLYEQYF. The CDR3 DNA reads as TGTGCCAGCAGTTTCCGGCCAGGTCTCTACGAGCAGTACTTC.

This clonotype was detected only a few times. The V call is TRBV6-2 or TRBV6-3, the J call TRBJ2-7; 9 positions match TRBD1. The germline V gene has CDR1 MNHEY and CDR2 SVGEGT. Trimming cost V 2 bases and J 0 bases; bases outside gene matches: 8. The CDR3 sequence is 17 residues long. CDR3 amino acids: CASSYPRTGVYSYEQYF. CDR3 in DNA: TGTGCCAGCAGTTACCCCCGGACAGGGGTATACTCCTACGAGCAGTACTTC.

The CDR3 sequence is CASSLLVDNEQFF. CDR3 in DNA: TGTGCCAGCAGCCTTCTAGTAGACAATGAGCAGTTCTTC. V and J are TRBV7-3 and TRBJ2-1; D gene uncertain. Trimming shortened V by 5 bases and J by 5 bases, and 10 bases separated the two germline ends. This CDR3 is built from 13 residues. Germline V gene lookup returns CDR1 SGHTA and CDR2 FQGTGA.

The chain uses TRBV28 and TRBJ1-2; no clear D. Germline V CDR1 and CDR2: MDHEN, SYDVKM. The CDR3 is 13 amino acids. V was shortened by 2 bases and J by 7 bases, with 11 bases between the two germline ends. CDR3 protein: CASSLTEYRGYTF. CDR3 bases: TGTGCCAGCAGTTTAACTGAATATCGTGGCTACACCTTC.

The CDR3 DNA reads TGCAGTGCTAGGTTGCTACGCACAGATACGCAGTATTTT. Its translation: CSARLLRTDTQYF. The rearrangement joins TRBV20-1 to TRBJ2-3; the D is unclear. The CDR3 consists of 13 residues. The V gene lost 3 bases and the J gene lost 1 base, with 8 bases spanning the gap. Per the germline V gene, CDR1 is DFQATT and CDR2 is SNEGSKA (reference sequence).

This clonotype was counted many times. This chain uses TRBV28 with TRBJ2-5; no firm D call. V lost 5 bases, J lost 5 bases, and 15 bases lay in between. This CDR3 is 14 amino acids long. Germline V gives CDR1 MDHEN, CDR2 SYDVKM. The CDR3 DNA reads TGTGCCAGCAGTACCGTCGGAACGCGGGAGACCCAGTACTTC. Protein: CASSTVGTRETQYF.

The chain couples TRBV7-8 to TRBJ2-3, with 9 bases that match TRBD1. This CDR3 spans 16 amino acids. V lost 5 bases to trimming and J lost 8 bases; unmatched junction nucleotides: 14. CDR1 is SGHVS and CDR2 is FQNEAQ in the germline V gene. CDR3 bases: TGTGCCAGCAGCCCCCGGACTGGGACAGGGTCGGCTACGCAGTATTTT. Residues: CASSPRTGTGSATQYF.

This chain joins TRBV20-1 and TRBJ2-2; D remains ambiguous. CDR1 is DFQATT and CDR2 is SNEGSKA in the germline V gene (reference sequence). The V end lost 5 bases, the J end lost 9 bases, and 13 bases lay between the germline ends. The CDR3 has 12 amino acids. CDR3 loop: CSAQATGRELFF. In DNA form, the CDR3 reads TGCAGTGCTCAGGCTACCGGCCGGGAGCTGTTTTTT.

This clonotype occurred a few times. V usage is TRBV5-1 and J usage is TRBJ2-3; D perhaps matches TRBD1 (5 bases). The CDR3 totals 15 residues. Trimming shortened V by 5 bases and J by 2 bases, and 15 bases separated the two germline ends. Germline CDR1 and CDR2: SGHRS and YFSETQ. The CDR3 loop is CASSKRRTTTDTQYF. The CDR3 region has the DNA TGCGCCAGCAGTAAGAGGCGGACAACCACAGATACGCAGTATTTT. The variable domain in full, with the rest retrieved from reference TRBV5-1 and TRBJ2-3, is KAGVTQTPRYLIKTRGQQVTLSCSPISGHRSVSWYQQTPGQGLQFLFEYFSETQRNKGNFPGRFSGRQFSNSRSEMNVSTLELGDSALYLCASSKRRTTTDTQYFGPGTRLTVL.

This clonotype occurred a few times. The chain has TRBV11-2 and TRBJ2-1; the D is unclear. V was pared by 3 bases and J by 2 bases, with 11 bases between. The length of the CDR3 is 15 residues. Germline V lookup: CDR1 SGHAT, CDR2 FQNNGV. DNA of the CDR3: TGTGCCAGCAGCTTGCCCCTACTAACCTACAATGAGCAGTTCTTC. This codes for CASSLPLLTYNEQFF.

This clonotype was counted only a few times. J is TRBJ1-5 and V is TRBV6-2 or TRBV6-3; TRBD1 agrees at 7 bases. The V and J ends lost 5 bases and 7 bases, in that order; junction bases with no gene match: 8. Germline assignment: CDR1 MNHEY and CDR2 SVGEGT. The CDR3 loop spans 14 amino acids. The CDR3 DNA reads as TGTGCCAGCAGTGATGGCAACAGGGGCCAGCCCCAGCATTTT. It yields the protein CASSDGNRGQPQHF.

At least ten counts were recorded for this clonotype. The chain joins TRBV28 to TRBJ2-7; D remains unclear. Germline lookup yields CDR1 MDHEN and CDR2 SYDVKM. Between the trimmed V and J ends, which lost 8 bases and 6 bases, there was a span of 11 bases. The CDR3 is 11 residues long. This chain's CDR3 is CASGIALEQYF. DNA for the CDR3: TGTGCCAGCGGGATAGCCCTCGAGCAGTACTTC.

The chain links TRBV30 to TRBJ1-1; D is undetermined. V dropped 2 bases and J dropped 11 bases, with 15 bases sitting between them. The CDR3 has 12 amino acids. Germline assignment: CDR1 GTSNPN and CDR2 SVGIG (reference sequence). This chain's CDR3 is CAWSQLDRAAFF. As DNA, the CDR3 is TGTGCCTGGAGTCAATTGGATCGGGCGGCTTTCTTT.

This clonotype was detected only a few times. DNA of the CDR3: TGTGCCAGCACCTCCCTGGACAGTTCGTACTATGGCTACACCTTC. Translating gives CASTSLDSSYYGYTF. The V gene is TRBV6-2 or TRBV6-3, the J gene TRBJ1-2; the D gene is possibly TRBD1 (6 bases). With 7 bases removed from V and 3 bases from J, the gap between germline ends came to 18 bases. The length of the CDR3 is 15 residues. The germline gives CDR1 MNHEY, CDR2 SVGEGT.

The sample holds many counts of this clonotype. The chain is built from TRBV10-3 and TRBJ2-2, with TRBD1 identical over 7 bases. The CDR3 length is 14 residues. V lost 3 bases, J lost 9 bases, and 7 bases stayed unmatched. Germline assignment: CDR1 ENHRY and CDR2 SYGVKD. In nucleotides, the CDR3 is TGTGCCATCAGTGACCGCACAGGGGTCCGGGAGCTGTTTTTT. Amino acid sequence: CAISDRTGVRELFF.

This clonotype came up many times. CDR3 protein: CASTTGDVSYF. As DNA, the CDR3 is TGTGCCAGCACTACCGGGGACGTTTCGTACTTC. The chain couples TRBV12-3 or TRBV12-4 to TRBJ2-7; D may match TRBD1 or TRBD2 (5 bases each). V was cut by 7 bases and J by 12 bases, with 16 bases left in between. This CDR3 has 11 amino acids.